The 25 T cell receptor beta chains reported below all come from one sample, sequenced in a study of T cells after yellow fever vaccination. From the 5' RACE reads, TCRdb called clonotypes with MiXCR, one entry per CDR3 protein. The sample has about 240,000 distinct CDR3 sequences, 6.9% seen once. The sample in question was CD4+ T cells sorted from PBMCs, obtained 15 days after the yellow fever booster vaccination. All receptors come from a man younger than 45 who received the YFV17D yellow fever vaccine.

J is TRBJ2-4 and V is TRBV5-1; no clear D gene. The V gene lost 4 bases and the J gene lost 2 bases, with 4 bases spanning the gap. CDR1 is SGHRS, CDR2 YFSETQ, per germline. This CDR3 spans 12 amino acids. CDR3 sequence: CASSGTKNIQYF. The CDR3 DNA reads as TGCGCCAGCAGCGGGACCAAAAACATTCAGTACTTC.

This clonotype was seen only a few times. This chain connects TRBV11-2 to TRBJ2-3; D perhaps matches TRBD1 (6 bases). Germline V gene data show CDR1 as SGHAT and CDR2 as FQNNGV. CDR3 size: 16 residues. V was clipped by 4 bases and J by 3 bases, with 17 bases between them. The chain's CDR3 is CASSSTRGSWTDTQYF. As DNA, the CDR3 is TGTGCCAGCAGCTCGACGAGGGGGAGCTGGACAGATACGCAGTATTTT.

The chain is built from TRBV4-3 and TRBJ1-4; the D gene is possibly TRBD1 (6 bases). CDR1 is LGHNA and CDR2 is YSLEER in the germline V gene. Trimming took off 1 base at V and 2 bases at J, with 17 bases between the two ends. The CDR3 is made up of 18 amino acids. Here the CDR3 DNA reads TGCGCCAGCAGCCAAGTATGGGGGCGCGGGTGGACTAATGAAAAACTGTTTTTT. This gives the protein CASSQVWGRGWTNEKLFF.

This clonotype was seen ten or more times. This chain connects TRBV5-1 to TRBJ2-7; D is unclear. This CDR3 has 12 residues. Trimming removed 5 bases from V and 1 base from J, with 7 bases in between. The germline V gene encodes CDR1 SGHRS and CDR2 YFSETQ. CDR3 residues: CASRMESYEQYF. In nucleotides, the CDR3 is TGCGCCAGCAGAATGGAATCCTACGAGCAGTACTTC.

As concerns this clonotype: This may be a read error, as it is one base from a much larger clone. This chain uses TRBV20-1 with TRBJ2-1, with D tentatively TRBD1 or TRBD2 (5 bases each). CDR1 and CDR2 from the germline V gene are DFQATT and SNEGSKA (reference sequence). The CDR3 totals 15 residues. Trimming removed 4 bases at V and 3 bases at J, with 16 bases between. The CDR3 region has the DNA TGCAGTGCTACAGGACGGGGACGCTACTACAATGAGCAGTTCTTC. Translation: CSATGRGRYYNEQFF.

This clonotype appeared a few times. The genes are TRBV19 and TRBJ2-1, with D unresolved. The germline V gene encodes CDR1 LNHDA and CDR2 SQIVND (reference sequence). This CDR3 is built from 14 residues. V was cut by 7 bases and J by 10 bases, with 20 bases left in between. CDR3: CASTTHSLYPEQFF. The CDR3 DNA sequence: TGTGCCAGTACCACCCACTCCCTGTATCCGGAGCAGTTCTTC.

This clonotype was counted a few times. This rearrangement joins TRBV7-3 to TRBJ2-1; 9 bases align to TRBD1. The germline gives CDR1 SGHTA, CDR2 FQGTGA. This CDR3 is built from 15 residues. V lost 4 bases, J lost 3 bases, and 4 bases stayed unmatched. CDR3 in amino acids: CASSSGQGFYNEQFF. CDR3 DNA sequence: TGTGCCAGCAGCTCGGGACAGGGTTTCTACAATGAGCAGTTCTTC.

This clonotype turned up a few times. V is TRBV5-4 and J is TRBJ1-1; D not certain. The ends were cut back, 1 base at V and 3 bases at J, with 13 bases in the middle. Germline lookup yields CDR1 SGHNT and CDR2 YYREEE (reference sequence). The CDR3 consists of 15 residues. The CDR3 protein is CASSLSEAAHTEAFF. The CDR3 DNA follows: TGTGCCAGCAGCTTGTCTGAAGCCGCGCACACTGAAGCTTTCTTT.

The V gene is TRBV6-2 or TRBV6-3, the J gene TRBJ1-2; a possible D gene is TRBD1 (5 bases). Trimming removed 4 bases at V and 6 bases at J, with 12 bases between. The CDR3 sequence is 13 residues long. Germline CDR1 and CDR2: MNHEY and SVGEGT. CDR3 sequence (DNA): TGTGCCAGCAGTTCCTTCCGGGGCCATGGCTACACCTTC. It yields the protein CASSSFRGHGYTF.

V gene TRBV2 combines with J gene TRBJ2-7; 11 bases match TRBD2. The CDR3 has 15 residues. V dropped 6 bases and J dropped 3; count of bases not matched to a gene: 7. Germline loops: CDR1 SNHLY, CDR2 FYNNEI. The CDR3 coding sequence is TGTGCCAGCAGCGCATTCCTAGCGGGAGGCTACGAGCAGTACTTC. This encodes CASSAFLAGGYEQYF.

This clonotype has only a few counts. The rearrangement uses TRBV27 and TRBJ1-1; D is uncertain. CDR3 length: 14 amino acids. Germline CDR1 is MNHEY and CDR2 is SMNVEV (reference sequence). The ends were cut back, 6 bases at V and 0 bases at J, with 11 bases in the middle. CDR3 bases: TGTGCCAGCAGATGGCCCTGGTTGAACACTGAAGCTTTCTTT. Amino acids: CASRWPWLNTEAFF.

This clonotype was counted a few times. The CDR3 nucleotides read TGCAGTGCTAAGGTCACCTCCTACGAGCAGTACTTC. Translated, it gives CSAKVTSYEQYF. The chain combines TRBV20-1 with TRBJ2-7, with D hard to call. V was trimmed by 4 bases and J by 0 bases, leaving 7 bases between them. The germline V gene encodes CDR1 DFQATT and CDR2 SNEGSKA (reference sequence). There are 12 residues in the CDR3.

The chain uses TRBV21-1 and TRBJ2-3; the table assigns TRBD1, which was not confirmed against the DNA. TRBV21-1 is a documented pseudogene. CDR3 length: 17 amino acids. CDR3 bases: TGTGCCAGCACCTCACGAGGGACAGGGGATCTTGCAGATACGCAGTATTTT. The encoded protein is CASTSRGTGDLADTQYF.

This clonotype was detected many times. The chain carries TRBV2 and TRBJ1-5, with no clear D. The V end was cut by 2 bases, the J end by 7 bases, with 15 bases between. This CDR3 comprises 15 residues. The germline V gene has CDR1 SNHLY and CDR2 FYNNEI. The CDR3 is CASSETPPGVQPQHF. The CDR3 DNA follows: TGTGCCAGCAGTGAAACCCCCCCAGGAGTGCAGCCCCAGCATTTT.

V gene TRBV20-1 combines with J gene TRBJ2-2; 12 nucleotides align to TRBD2. Germline V gives CDR1 DFQATT, CDR2 SNEGSKA (reference sequence). The CDR3 loop spans 16 amino acids. V lost 4 bases and J lost 7; bases outside the gene matches: 10. CDR3 loop: CSANRLAGEVGGELFF. CDR3 nucleotide sequence: TGCAGTGCTAACCGACTAGCGGGAGAAGTAGGCGGGGAGCTGTTTTTT.

This clonotype was recorded many times. This rearrangement joins TRBV12-3 or TRBV12-4 to TRBJ2-6; TRBD1 might be the D (5 bases). The CDR3 runs 17 residues. The V gene lost 2 bases and the J gene lost 0 bases, with 11 bases spanning the gap. Written as DNA, the CDR3 is TGTGCCAGCAGTTTAAGGCAGGGCCCCTCTGGGGCCAACGTCCTGACTTTC. It yields the protein CASSLRQGPSGANVLTF.

The V gene is TRBV6-1, the J gene TRBJ2-5; 10 nucleotides match TRBD2. The J segment lost 5 bases and the V segment lost 2 bases, leaving 17 bases of the junction unmatched. The length of the CDR3 is 19 residues. Germline CDR1 and CDR2: MNHNS and SASEGT. The chain's CDR3 is CASSELSGAASGSLETQYF. DNA of the CDR3: TGTGCCAGCAGTGAATTAAGCGGAGCGGCTAGCGGGAGCTTGGAGACCCAGTACTTC.

This clonotype has a handful of counts. V is TRBV7-9 and J is TRBJ2-7; D gene unclear. This CDR3 has 15 amino acids. In germline, CDR1 is SEHNR, CDR2 FQNEAQ (reference sequence). Trimming stripped 5 bases from V and 2 bases from J, with 16 bases between. Here the CDR3 DNA reads TGTGCCAGCAGCCATTCGACCAGATTTACCTACGAGCAGTACTTC. Its translation: CASSHSTRFTYEQYF.

This clonotype was picked up a small number of times. The V gene is TRBV10-3, the J gene TRBJ2-2; 7 nucleotides agree with TRBD2. Per germline, CDR1 ENHRY and CDR2 SYGVKD. The CDR3 totals 16 residues. With 6 bases clipped from V and 4 bases from J, the junction kept 11 bases outside the gene matches. The CDR3 region has the DNA TGTGCCATCAGAAGCGGGACCTCCGCGGGCACCGGGGAGCTGTTTTTT. This sequence encodes CAIRSGTSAGTGELFF.

This clonotype was counted at least ten times. CDR3 nucleotides: TGCGCCAGCAGCCAAGATTTGATAGTGGGTGGGAGGACAGGGGCCGACGAGCAGTACTTC. Translation: CASSQDLIVGGRTGADEQYF. The rearrangement joins TRBV4-3 to TRBJ2-7; 9 nucleotides agree with TRBD1. Germline CDR1 reads LGHNA; CDR2 reads YSLEER. V shed 0 bases and J 5 bases; nucleotides not matched to a gene: 20. The CDR3 runs to 20 residues.

This clonotype has ten or more counts. V gene TRBV27 combines with J gene TRBJ2-1; no definite D call. Trimming shortened V by 7 bases and J by 5 bases, and 15 bases separated the two germline ends. CDR3 size: 14 residues. Germline lookup yields CDR1 MNHEY and CDR2 SMNVEV (reference sequence). In DNA form, the CDR3 reads TGTGCCAGCACAACGTCTTTAAAGGACAATGAGCAGTTCTTC. It is translated as CASTTSLKDNEQFF.

Only a few counts were recorded for this clonotype. This chain uses TRBV7-2 with TRBJ2-5, with 9 positions matching TRBD2. Germline V CDR1 and CDR2: SGHTA, FQGNSA. The CDR3 covers 17 residues. V trimming: 7 bases; J trimming: 3 bases; junction bases outside the gene matches: 15. CDR3 sequence reads: CASNGAGLALSKETQYF. The CDR3 nucleotides are TGTGCCAGCAATGGGGCCGGACTAGCGCTATCAAAAGAGACCCAGTACTTC.

This clonotype was observed a handful of times. The chain's CDR3 is CASSLTARGTQYF. Here the CDR3 DNA reads TGTGCCAGCAGTTTAACTGCCCGGGGGACCCAGTACTTC. This sequence joins TRBV12-3 or TRBV12-4 and TRBJ2-5, with a weak D call TRBD2 (5 bases). Trimming shortened V by 2 bases and J by 7 bases, and 11 bases separated the two germline ends. CDR3 length: 13 residues.

Remarks on this clonotype: A much larger clone is a single base away; this may be a read error. The genes are TRBV3-1 and TRBJ2-4; perhaps D is TRBD1 or TRBD2 (5 bases each). CDR3 length: 16 residues. Germline CDR1 and CDR2: LGHDT and YNNKEL (reference sequence). Trimming removed 4 bases from V and 3 bases from J, with 16 bases in between. DNA for the CDR3: TGTGCCAGCAGCCGGGGACCTCCTGGGGTCAAAAACATTCAGTACTTC. Translated: CASSRGPPGVKNIQYF. The full variable domain, its missing parts supplied by reference TRBV3-1 and TRBJ2-4, is DTAVSQTPKYLVTQMGNDKSIKCEQNLGHDTMYWYKQDSKKFLKIMFSYNNKELIINETVPNRFSPKSPDKAHLNLHINSLELGDSAVYFCASSRGPPGVKNIQYFGAGTRLSVL.

J is TRBJ2-7 and V is TRBV28; TRBD2 might be the D (5 bases). CDR1 and CDR2 (germline): MDHEN, SYDVKM. This CDR3 is 14 amino acids long. Trimming removed 5 bases from V and 4 bases from J, with 15 bases in between. Written as DNA, the CDR3 is TGTGCCAGCAGTGTCTTTCGGGGTTCGTACGAGCAGTACTTC. Translation: CASSVFRGSYEQYF.